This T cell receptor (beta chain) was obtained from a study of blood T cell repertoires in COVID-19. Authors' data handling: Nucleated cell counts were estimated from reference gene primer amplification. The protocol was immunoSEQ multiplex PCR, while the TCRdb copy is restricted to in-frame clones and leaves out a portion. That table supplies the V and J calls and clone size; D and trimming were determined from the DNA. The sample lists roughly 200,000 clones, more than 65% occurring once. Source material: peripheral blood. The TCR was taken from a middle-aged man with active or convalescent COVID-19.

CDR3 sequence: CASSPQARGYTF. In DNA, the CDR3 is TGTGCCAGCAGCCCTCAAGCGCGCGGCTACACCTTC. The V and J genes are TRBV5-6 and TRBJ1-2; D is unresolved. Trimming cost V 4 bases and J 8 bases, with 12 bases left between them. The CDR3 is 12 amino acids. Germline V CDR1 and CDR2: SGHDT, YYEEEE. Combining the CDR3 with reference TRBV5-6 and TRBJ1-2 gives the whole variable domain DAGVTQSPTHLIKTRGQQVTLRCSPKSGHDTVSWYQQALGQGPQFIFQYYEEEERQRGNFPDRFSGHQFPNYSSELNVNALLLGDSALYLCASSPQARGYTFGSGTRLTVV.